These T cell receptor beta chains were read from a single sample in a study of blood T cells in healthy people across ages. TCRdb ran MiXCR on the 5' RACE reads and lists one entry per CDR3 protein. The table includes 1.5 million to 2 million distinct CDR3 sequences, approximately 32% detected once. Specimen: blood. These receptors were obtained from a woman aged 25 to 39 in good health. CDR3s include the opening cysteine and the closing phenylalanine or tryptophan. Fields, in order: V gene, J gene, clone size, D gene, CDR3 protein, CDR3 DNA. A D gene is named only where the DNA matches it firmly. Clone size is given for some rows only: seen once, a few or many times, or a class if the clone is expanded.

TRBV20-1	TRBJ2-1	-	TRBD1	CSARGQGTYNEQFF	TGCAGTGCTCGGGGACAGGGGACCTACAATGAGCAGTTCTTC
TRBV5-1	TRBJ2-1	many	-	CASSPTGLVYNEQFF	TGCGCCAGCAGCCCGACGGGACTTGTCTACAATGAGCAGTTCTTC
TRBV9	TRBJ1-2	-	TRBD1	CASSPTSRTGGVGGYTF	TGTGCCAGCAGCCCAACCTCCCGGACAGGGGGCGTAGGTGGCTACACCTTC
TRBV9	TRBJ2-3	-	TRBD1	CASSVLDAGQGVTDTQYF	TGTGCCAGCAGCGTTCTCGACGCGGGACAGGGGGTGACAGATACGCAGTATTTT
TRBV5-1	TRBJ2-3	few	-	CASSPAPLDPDTQYF	TGCGCCAGCAGCCCAGCCCCACTAGACCCAGATACGCAGTATTTT
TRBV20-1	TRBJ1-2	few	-	CSARAVLRQLYGYTF	TGCAGTGCTAGAGCAGTGCTGAGACAGCTCTATGGCTACACCTTC
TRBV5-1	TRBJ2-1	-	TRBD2	CASSKGTSGVNEQFF	TGCGCCAGCAGCAAAGGGACTAGCGGGGTCAATGAGCAGTTCTTC
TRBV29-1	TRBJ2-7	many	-	CSVSGTGSYEQYF	TGCAGCGTCTCCGGGACTGGATCCTACGAGCAGTACTTC
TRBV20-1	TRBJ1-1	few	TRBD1	CSARDGDRGGTEAFF	TGCAGTGCTAGAGATGGGGACAGGGGAGGCACTGAAGCTTTCTTT
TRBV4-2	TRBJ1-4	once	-	CASSSVWSSEKLFF	TGTGCCAGCAGCTCCGTGTGGTCAAGTGAAAAACTGTTTTTT
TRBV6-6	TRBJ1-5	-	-	CASSYSWGESNQPQHF	TGTGCCAGCAGTTACTCCTGGGGGGAGAGCAATCAGCCCCAGCATTTT
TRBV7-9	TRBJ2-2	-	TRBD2	CASSPRGRMASGSTGELFF	TGTGCCAGCAGCCCGCGGGGTCGGATGGCTAGCGGGAGCACCGGGGAGCTGTTTTTT
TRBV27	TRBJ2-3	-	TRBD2	CASRLISGGADTQCF	TGTGCCAGCAGGTTAATAAGCGGGGGGGCAGATACGCAGTGTTTT
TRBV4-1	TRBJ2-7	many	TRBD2	CASSPRTSSAEQYF	TGCGCCAGCAGCCCCCGGACTAGCTCGGCCGAGCAGTACTTC
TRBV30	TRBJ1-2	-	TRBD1	CAWSVRRDSNSGYTF	TGTGCCTGGAGTGTACGACGGGACAGCAACTCTGGCTACACCTTC
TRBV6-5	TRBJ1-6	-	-	CAVGGASGNSPLHF	TGTGCCGTTGGGGGAGCCTCGGGTAATTCACCCCTCCACTTT
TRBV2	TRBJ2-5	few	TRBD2	CASIGGAEETQYF	TGTGCCAGCATCGGGGGGGCAGAGGAGACCCAGTACTTC
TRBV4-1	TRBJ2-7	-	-	CAGSQEEGTQGYEQYF	TGCGCCGGCAGCCAGGAGGAGGGGACACAGGGCTACGAGCAGTACTTC
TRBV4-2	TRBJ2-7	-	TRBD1	CASSHEGDRAAEQYF	TGTGCCAGCAGCCACGAGGGGGACAGGGCTGCCGAGCAGTACTTC
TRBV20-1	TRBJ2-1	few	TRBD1	CSARTGSNEQFF	TGCAGTGCTAGGACAGGGAGCAATGAGCAGTTCTTC
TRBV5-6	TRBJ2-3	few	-	CASSTGMKGRRYF	TGTGCCAGCAGCACTGGGATGAAGGGCCGGCGGTATTTT
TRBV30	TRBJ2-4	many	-	CAWASWIAKNIQYF	TGTGCCTGGGCCTCCTGGATAGCCAAAAACATTCAGTACTTC
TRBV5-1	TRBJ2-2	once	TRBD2	CASSLIASGSPGELFF	TGCGCCAGCAGCTTGATAGCTAGCGGGAGTCCCGGGGAGCTGTTTTTT
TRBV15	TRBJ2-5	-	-	CATSRGDSEETQYF	TGTGCCACCAGCAGAGGGGATTCCGAAGAGACCCAGTACTTC
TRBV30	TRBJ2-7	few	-	CAWSVGLPPYEQYF	TGTGCCTGGAGTGTCGGTCTACCCCCCTACGAGCAGTACTTC
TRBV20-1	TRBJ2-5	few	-	CSANGGLGEQYF	TGCAGTGCTAATGGGGGGCTGGGGGAGCAGTACTTC
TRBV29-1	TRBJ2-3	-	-	CSVEDRDTDTQYF	TGCAGCGTTGAAGATAGGGACACAGATACGCAGTATTTT
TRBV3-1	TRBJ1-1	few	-	CASSQTSANTEAFF	TGTGCCAGCAGCCAGACCTCAGCGAACACTGAAGCTTTCTTT
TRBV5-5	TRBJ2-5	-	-	CASSLPRGGGQETQYF	TGTGCCAGCAGCCTTCCCAGGGGGGGGGGCCAAGAGACCCAGTACTTC
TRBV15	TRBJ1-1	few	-	CATSRRTVNTEAFF	TGTGCCACCAGCAGAAGGACGGTAAACACTGAAGCTTTCTTT
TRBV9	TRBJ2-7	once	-	CASSVDGQGRAEQYF	TGTGCCAGCAGCGTAGACGGGCAGGGGAGGGCCGAGCAGTACTTC
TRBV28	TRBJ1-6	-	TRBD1	CASRLTGGESPLHF	TGTGCCAGCAGACTAACAGGGGGCGAATCACCCCTCCACTTT
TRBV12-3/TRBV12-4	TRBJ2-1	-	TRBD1	CASSYGTGETYEQFF	TGTGCCAGCAGTTACGGGACAGGGGAAACCTACGAGCAGTTCTTC
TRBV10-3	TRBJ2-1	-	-	CAISDLNGQFF	TGTGCCATCAGCGATCTAAATGGGCAGTTCTTC
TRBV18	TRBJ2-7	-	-	CASPPWQGEVNEQYF	TGTGCCAGCCCACCATGGCAGGGAGAGGTGAACGAGCAGTACTTC
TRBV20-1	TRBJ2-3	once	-	CSASGGEHTDTQYF	TGCAGTGCTAGCGGTGGGGAGCACACAGATACGCAGTATTTT
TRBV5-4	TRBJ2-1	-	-	CASSTKGRGVIYNEQFF	TGTGCCAGCAGCACCAAAGGGCGGGGTGTAATATACAATGAGCAGTTCTTC
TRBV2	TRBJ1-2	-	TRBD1	CASRSGTGNGGYTF	TGTGCCAGCAGGAGTGGGACAGGGAACGGCGGCTACACCTTC
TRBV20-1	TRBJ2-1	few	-	CSARDLALARNEQFF	TGCAGTGCTAGAGATCTTGCACTAGCCAGAAATGAGCAGTTCTTC
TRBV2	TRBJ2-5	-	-	CASSVPRIQETQYF	TGTGCCAGCAGTGTCCCGCGAATACAAGAGACCCAGTACTTC
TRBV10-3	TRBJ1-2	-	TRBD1	CAISESGRTGNYGYTF	TGTGCCATCAGTGAGTCTGGGCGGACAGGCAACTATGGCTACACCTTC
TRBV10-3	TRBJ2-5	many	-	CAISRTVETQYF	TGTGCCATCAGTAGGACTGTGGAGACCCAGTACTTC